These T cell receptor beta chains were read from a single sample in a study of shared clonotypes between healthy human individuals. Sequencing was performed with immunoSEQ multiplex PCR; in TCRdb, only in-frame clones are kept and a portion is missing. The table lists about 2 million clones, around 95% of them singletons. Sequenced input: naive CD4+ T cells sorted from blood. These receptors came from a man aged 18 to 35 in good health. Both conserved end residues are part of each CDR3. A D gene is named only where the DNA matches it firmly. The size entry is marked missing in some rows and otherwise reads once, few, many or a size class.

J: TRBJ2-2
size: NA
D: NA
V: TRBV4-3
CDR3: CASSQDRGSPGELFF
DNA: TGCGCCAGCAGCCAAGATCGGGGTTCTCCCGGGGAGCTGTTTTTT

J: TRBJ1-2
size: NA
D: TRBD1
V: TRBV7-2
CDR3: CASSLGTGEYGYTF
DNA: TGTGCCAGCAGCCTAGGGACAGGGGAGTATGGCTACACCTTC

J: TRBJ2-3
size: NA
D: NA
V: TRBV7-9
CDR3: CASSLESDTQYF
DNA: TGTGCCAGCAGCTTAGAGAGTGATACGCAGTATTTT

J: TRBJ2-1
size: NA
D: NA
V: TRBV7-2
CDR3: CASSLAGTDYNEQFF
DNA: TGTGCCAGCAGCTTAGCGGGGACCGACTACAATGAGCAGTTCTTC

J: TRBJ2-1
size: NA
D: NA
V: TRBV10-3
CDR3: CAIRFEGQYNEQFF
DNA: TGTGCCATCAGATTCGAGGGCCAGTACAATGAGCAGTTCTTC

J: TRBJ2-1
size: NA
D: TRBD1
V: TRBV9
CDR3: CASSVWGTGYNEQFF
DNA: TGTGCCAGCAGCGTTTGGGGGACAGGCTACAATGAGCAGTTCTTC

J: TRBJ1-2
size: NA
D: TRBD1
V: TRBV7-9
CDR3: CASSLLPGGNYGYTF
DNA: TGTGCCAGCAGCTTACTGCCAGGGGGTAACTATGGCTACACCTTC

J: TRBJ2-3
size: NA
D: TRBD2
V: TRBV7-9
CDR3: CASSPPGLAVTDTQYF
DNA: TGTGCCAGCAGCCCACCCGGACTAGCGGTCACTGATACGCAGTATTTT

J: TRBJ1-6
size: NA
D: NA
V: TRBV19
CDR3: CASSLFRTVYNSPLHF
DNA: TGTGCCAGTAGTCTCTTCCGGACCGTCTATAATTCACCCCTCCACTTT

J: TRBJ2-7
size: once
D: NA
V: TRBV11-2
CDR3: CASSLGTSLVVDEQYF
DNA: TGTGCCAGCAGCTTAGGAACTTCCCTTGTAGTCGACGAGCAGTACTTC

J: TRBJ2-3
size: NA
D: NA
V: TRBV11-3
CDR3: CASSSRTSTDTQYF
DNA: TGTGCCAGCAGCTCCAGGACTAGCACAGATACGCAGTATTTT

J: TRBJ1-1
size: NA
D: NA
V: TRBV9
CDR3: CASSATGTPNTEAFF
DNA: TGTGCCAGCAGCGCCACCGGGACGCCCAACACTGAAGCTTTCTTT

J: TRBJ2-7
size: NA
D: NA
V: TRBV5-1
CDR3: CASSPVRGGSYEQYF
DNA: TGCGCCAGCAGCCCAGTACGGGGCGGATCCTACGAGCAGTACTTC

J: TRBJ2-3
size: NA
D: TRBD2
V: TRBV29-1
CDR3: CSATSGRLADTQYF
DNA: TGCAGCGCCACTAGCGGGAGGTTAGCAGATACGCAGTATTTT

J: TRBJ2-3
size: NA
D: TRBD1
V: TRBV9
CDR3: CASSSRDRLTDTQYF
DNA: TGTGCCAGCAGCTCCAGGGACAGACTCACAGATACGCAGTATTTT

J: TRBJ2-1
size: NA
D: NA
V: TRBV19
CDR3: CASSIDESGNEQFF
DNA: TGTGCCAGTAGTATAGACGAATCGGGGAATGAGCAGTTCTTC

J: TRBJ2-5
size: NA
D: NA
V: TRBV18
CDR3: CASSSLARETQYF
DNA: TGTGCCAGCTCTTCCCTTGCTCGAGAGACCCAGTACTTC

J: TRBJ1-2
size: NA
D: NA
V: TRBV28
CDR3: CASSLAVPYGYTF
DNA: TGTGCCAGCAGTTTGGCCGTCCCCTATGGCTACACCTTC

J: TRBJ2-2
size: NA
D: NA
V: TRBV7-2
CDR3: CASSLGLVGTGELFF
DNA: TGTGCCAGCAGCTTAGGGCTAGTCGGCACCGGGGAGCTGTTTTTT

J: TRBJ2-5
size: NA
D: NA
V: TRBV5-4
CDR3: CASSLPGGGETQYF
DNA: TGTGCCAGCAGCTTGCCCGGGGGCGGGGAGACCCAGTACTTC

J: TRBJ1-1
size: NA
D: NA
V: TRBV29-1
CDR3: CSVMLSGTRKIEAFF
DNA: TGCAGCGTTATGTTGTCCGGGACACGCAAAATTGAAGCTTTCTTT

J: TRBJ1-2
size: NA
D: NA
V: TRBV7-9
CDR3: CASSFRNPGAGYGYTF
DNA: TGTGCCAGCAGCTTCCGGAATCCAGGGGCGGGATATGGCTACACCTTC

J: TRBJ2-7
size: NA
D: NA
V: TRBV14
CDR3: CASRSCPRDYEQYF
DNA: TGTGCCAGCAGAAGCTGCCCGCGGGACTACGAGCAGTACTTC

J: TRBJ2-7
size: NA
D: NA
V: TRBV9
CDR3: CASSVLASSYEQYF
DNA: TGTGCCAGCAGCGTATTAGCCAGCTCCTACGAGCAGTACTTC

J: TRBJ1-1
size: NA
D: NA
V: TRBV5-1
CDR3: CASSPGPENTEAFF
DNA: TGCGCCAGCAGCCCAGGGCCGGAGAACACTGAAGCTTTCTTT

J: TRBJ2-7
size: NA
D: NA
V: TRBV28
CDR3: CASSSSGDSPSYEQYF
DNA: TGTGCCAGCAGTTCCTCGGGGGACAGTCCCTCCTACGAGCAGTACTTC

J: TRBJ2-7
size: NA
D: TRBD1
V: TRBV19
CDR3: CASSLNSGQGAVEQYF
DNA: TGTGCCAGTAGTCTGAATTCGGGACAGGGGGCTGTCGAGCAGTACTTC

J: TRBJ2-1
size: NA
D: NA
V: TRBV2
CDR3: CASSRYNEQFF
DNA: TGTGCCAGCAGCCGCTACAATGAGCAGTTCTTC

J: TRBJ1-2
size: NA
D: NA
V: TRBV18
CDR3: CASSQDKPYGYTF
DNA: TGTGCCAGCTCCCAGGACAAGCCCTATGGCTACACCTTC